A single sample gave rise to the 29 T cell receptor beta chains below, sequenced in a study of cytomegalovirus exposure and HLA in healthy donors. The primer mix had 60 Vbeta and 13 Jbeta primers. Measured with immunoSEQ multiplex PCR; TCRdb has only the in-frame clones, and not every one. The sample has some 150,000 clones; about 60% are singletons. Sequencing was carried out using PBMCs. The source is a woman in her sixties or seventies in good health and CMV-seropositive.

This sequence joins TRBV5-4 and TRBJ2-1; 8 bases are a match to TRBD2. Trimming at V came to 4 bases and at J to 0 bases, leaving 6 bases not matched to a gene. The CDR3 consists of 16 residues. Germline V lookup: CDR1 SGHNT, CDR2 YYREEE (reference sequence). The CDR3 reads CASSEGGGSSYNEQFF. DNA of the CDR3: TGTGCCAGCAGCGAAGGCGGGGGGAGCTCCTACAATGAGCAGTTCTTC.

The chain uses TRBV11-2 and TRBJ2-2; D may be TRBD2 (6 bases). V was clipped by 1 base and J by 2 bases, with 8 bases between them. Germline CDR1 is SGHAT and CDR2 is FQNNGV. There are 15 residues in the CDR3. The CDR3 here is CASSLGRGNTGELFF. The CDR3 nucleotides are TGTGCCAGCAGCTTAGGGAGGGGAAACACCGGGGAGCTGTTTTTT.

In the case of this clone: One junction end does not reproduce the germline sequence, and a read error may be involved. This chain joins TRBV5-4 and TRBJ2-2; D might be TRBD2 (6 bases). This CDR3 spans 12 amino acids. The V gene's germline CDR1 is SGHNT and CDR2 YYREEE (reference sequence). The CDR3 DNA reads TGTGCCAGCAGCTCACCGACCGGGGGGCTGTTTTTT. Encoded protein: CASSSPTGGLFF. Full variable domain (rest looked up from reference TRBV5-4 and TRBJ2-2): ETGVTQSPTHLIKTRGQQVTLRCSSQSGHNTVSWYQQALGQGPQFIFQYYREEENGRGNFPPRFSGLQFPNYSSELNVNALELDDSALYLCASSSPTGGLFFGEGSRLTVL.

As for this clone: At one of its ends the junction is not consistent with the germline gene, which may arise from a read error. The chain recombines TRBV4-3 with TRBJ2-1, with 7 bases matching TRBD1. CDR1 is LGHNA, CDR2 YSLEER, per germline. This CDR3 is 14 amino acids long. The chain's CDR3 is CASSQDSDRNEQLF. CDR3 bases: TGCGCCAGCAGCCAAGATTCGGACAGGAATGAGCAGCTCTTC.

This CDR3 reads CASSAGQGSYTF. In nucleotides, the CDR3 is TGTGCCAGCAGCGCGGGACAGGGTAGCTACACCTTC. The V gene is TRBV9, the J gene TRBJ1-2; the match to TRBD1 covers 9 bases. CDR1 SGDLS and CDR2 YYNGEE come from the germline V gene. The trim removed 3 bases at V and 9 bases at J, leaving 3 bases unmatched. The CDR3 loop spans 12 amino acids.

V is TRBV6-5 and J is TRBJ2-7; 12 bases are a match to TRBD2. Germline V gives CDR1 MNHEY, CDR2 SVGAGI. The CDR3 has 14 residues. V gave up 2 bases and J gave up 9 bases; unmatched junction bases: 5. CDR3 sequence reads: CASSYGLAGTGQYF. CDR3 in DNA: TGTGCCAGCAGTTACGGACTAGCGGGGACAGGGCAGTACTTC.

J is TRBJ2-7 and V is TRBV7-2; possibly TRBD1 for D (6 bases). CDR1 is SGHTA, CDR2 FQGNSA, per germline. The CDR3 consists of 14 residues. Trimming shortened V by 1 base and J by 6 bases, and 13 bases separated the two germline ends. This CDR3 is CASSLGHGQSEQYF. The CDR3 bases are TGTGCCAGCAGCTTAGGCCACGGACAGTCCGAGCAGTACTTC.

The chain combines TRBV28 with TRBJ2-7, with 9 bases identical to TRBD2. The CDR3 runs 14 residues. Trimming cost V 5 bases and J 4 bases; bases outside gene matches: 6. Germline loops: CDR1 MDHEN, CDR2 SYDVKM. The CDR3 nucleotides read TGTGCCAGCAGTCCACCGGGACTAGCTTACGAGCAGTACTTC. This translates into CASSPPGLAYEQYF.

The chain is built from TRBV6-5 and TRBJ1-1; TRBD1 agrees at 7 bases. From germline, CDR1 is MNHEY and CDR2 SVGAGI. The CDR3 contains 13 residues. Trimming removed 1 base from V and 4 bases from J; junction bases left unmatched: 0. The DNA for the CDR3 is TGTGCCAGCAGTTACTACAGGGGCACTGAAGCTTTCTTT. Translating gives CASSYYRGTEAFF.

A few counts support this clone. The chain employs TRBV5-5 and TRBJ2-5, with 8 bases identical to TRBD2. CDR3 length: 14 residues. The junction had 3 bases not matched to a gene; V was cut back by 1 base and J by 4 bases. CDR1 and CDR2 from the germline V gene are SGHKS and YYEKEE (reference sequence). CDR3 bases: TGTGCCAGCAGCTTGCTGCTAGCGGGAGAGACCCAGTACTTC. This gives the protein CASSLLLAGETQYF.

V usage is TRBV5-1 and J usage is TRBJ2-3; TRBD2 aligns across 10 bases. The junction had 5 bases not matched to a gene; V was cut back by 4 bases and J by 0 bases. The CDR3 length is 16 residues. CDR1 is SGHRS, CDR2 YFSETQ, per germline. The CDR3 reads CASSPLAGESTDTQYF. For the CDR3, the DNA is TGCGCCAGCAGCCCGCTAGCGGGAGAGAGCACAGATACGCAGTATTTT.

The chain recombines TRBV7-2 with TRBJ1-1, with D maybe TRBD1 (5 bases). Germline V gene sequence: CDR1 SGHTA, CDR2 FQGNSA. The CDR3 extends over 14 amino acids. V lost 11 bases and J 4 bases, leaving 20 bases between the germline ends. The CDR3 DNA reads TGTGCCCTAAGGAAGGGGACTTCCACCACTGAAGCTTTCTTT. It encodes CALRKGTSTTEAFF.

This rearrangement joins TRBV29-1 to TRBJ2-1; 10 bases fit TRBD1. There are 13 residues in the CDR3. J gave up 4 bases and V 7 bases, and 4 bases lay outside the gene matches. Germline V lookup: CDR1 SQVTM, CDR2 ANQGSEA. The CDR3 loop is CSGGTGDYNEQFF. For the CDR3, the DNA is TGCAGCGGGGGGACAGGGGATTACAATGAGCAGTTCTTC.

This chain connects TRBV2 to TRBJ2-1; 13 bases map to TRBD2. V lost 6 bases, J lost 3 bases, and 5 bases stayed unmatched. CDR1 SNHLY and CDR2 FYNNEI come from the germline V gene. CDR3 length: 16 residues. This CDR3 is CASRAGLAGFYNEQFF. CDR3 DNA sequence: TGTGCCAGCAGAGCGGGACTAGCGGGATTCTACAATGAGCAGTTCTTC.

The chain is built from TRBV18 and TRBJ2-3; the D gene is possibly TRBD2 (5 bases). The CDR3 consists of 15 residues. The V end was cut by 0 bases, the J end by 4 bases, with 11 bases between. Germline values: CDR1 KGHSH, CDR2 LQKENI. The CDR3 protein is CASSPPRADADTQYF. CDR3 sequence (DNA): TGTGCCAGCTCACCACCGAGGGCCGATGCAGATACGCAGTATTTT.

The rearrangement links TRBV29-1 to TRBJ2-7, with TRBD1 identical over 9 bases. The trim removed 8 bases at V and 2 bases at J, leaving 4 bases unmatched. CDR3 length: 12 residues. CDR1 and CDR2 from the germline V gene are SQVTM and ANQGSEA. For the CDR3, the DNA is TGCAGCTTCCGGGACAGGGCCTACGAGCAGTACTTC. Its translation: CSFRDRAYEQYF.

V is TRBV7-2 and J is TRBJ2-7; 7 bases are a match to TRBD2. Germline trimming cut 1 base from V and 3 bases from J; bases unmatched to any gene: 6. Germline V lookup: CDR1 SGHTA, CDR2 FQGNSA. The CDR3 consists of 15 residues. In DNA, the CDR3 is TGTGCCAGCAGCTTAGAGGCGGGAGTCATCTACGAGCAGTACTTC. Protein: CASSLEAGVIYEQYF.

The gene calls are TRBV28 and TRBJ1-2, with D unresolved. V was pared by 4 bases and J by 7 bases, with 10 bases between. Germline V gene lookup returns CDR1 MDHEN and CDR2 SYDVKM. This CDR3 is built from 12 residues. DNA of the CDR3: TGTGCCAGCAGTTCCCCTATGGTTGGCTACACCTTC. Translating gives CASSSPMVGYTF.

This clone has a single count. The chain links TRBV10-2 to TRBJ2-4; possible D gene TRBD1, 5 bases. The CDR3 loop spans 19 amino acids. The germline V gene has CDR1 WSHSY and CDR2 SAAADI. Trimming removed 2 bases from V and 3 bases from J, with 23 bases in between. CDR3 loop: CASSEQFGWGRGVKNIQYF. Written as DNA, the CDR3 is TGCGCCAGCAGTGAGCAATTTGGTTGGGGAAGGGGTGTCAAAAACATTCAGTACTTC.

This clone appeared a single time. The rearrangement uses TRBV28 and TRBJ1-1; D is unclear. This CDR3 spans 14 amino acids. The germline CDR1 and CDR2 sequences are MDHEN and SYDVKM. V was cut by 5 bases and J by 7 bases, with 17 bases left in between. CDR3 protein: CASSLSFRRGEAFF. The CDR3 DNA follows: TGTGCCAGCAGTCTTTCGTTCCGGCGGGGTGAAGCTTTCTTT.

This chain links TRBV28 with TRBJ2-7; tentative D call: TRBD1 (6 bases). The CDR3 consists of 14 residues. CDR1 and CDR2 from the germline V gene are MDHEN and SYDVKM. V was trimmed by 5 bases and J by 1 base, leaving 12 bases between them. CDR3 residues: CASSPQGRSYEQYF. The CDR3 bases are TGTGCCAGCAGTCCACAGGGCCGATCCTACGAGCAGTACTTC.

The sample holds a few counts of this clone. This sequence joins TRBV4-3 and TRBJ2-2; the match to TRBD2 covers 10 bases. The CDR3 is 17 amino acids. From germline, CDR1 is LGHNA and CDR2 YSLEER. V lost 0 bases, J lost 4 bases, and 5 bases stayed unmatched. This chain's CDR3 is CASSQDEAGGPTGELFF. The CDR3 DNA reads as TGCGCCAGCAGCCAAGATGAAGCGGGAGGGCCCACCGGGGAGCTGTTTTTT.

The chain combines TRBV5-8 with TRBJ2-7, with TRBD2 matching 10 bases. Germline V gene data show CDR1 as SGHTS and CDR2 as YDEGEE. V lost 4 bases, J lost 3 bases, and 4 bases stayed unmatched. The CDR3 loop spans 14 amino acids. In nucleotides, the CDR3 is TGTGCCAGCAGCGTGGGACTAGCGAGCTACGAGCAGTACTTC. This encodes CASSVGLASYEQYF.

The rearrangement uses TRBV5-6 and TRBJ2-1; a weak D match, TRBD1 (5 bases). Germline CDR1 reads SGHDT; CDR2 reads YYEEEE. The CDR3 length is 13 residues. CDR3 coding DNA: TGTGCAACTTCGGCCCCACAGGCGAATGAGCAGTTCTTC. Its protein is CATSAPQANEQFF.

CDR3 DNA sequence: TGTGCCACCAGCAGAGAACAGGGTATCCTCAGTTCACCCCTCCACTTT. Residues: CATSREQGILSSPLHF. The chain is built from TRBV15 and TRBJ1-6; a possible D gene is TRBD1 (6 bases). Trimming pared 0 bases from V and 9 bases from J, leaving 15 bases between. In germline, CDR1 is LNHNV, CDR2 YYDKDF (reference sequence). The length of the CDR3 is 16 residues.

V gene TRBV4-3 combines with J gene TRBJ1-2, with 7 bases lining up with TRBD1. V lost 1 base, J lost 7 bases, and 18 bases stayed unmatched. The CDR3 length is 18 residues. The germline CDR1 and CDR2 sequences are LGHNA and YSLEER. The CDR3 loop reads CASSQVIGFGGGRPGYTF. The DNA of the CDR3 is TGCGCCAGCAGCCAAGTCATTGGCTTTGGAGGGGGCCGCCCTGGCTACACCTTC.

The chain combines TRBV30 with TRBJ1-2; D is ambiguous. The CDR3 consists of 14 residues. V dropped 3 bases and J dropped 4 bases, with 15 bases sitting between them. Germline CDR1 GTSNPN, CDR2 SVGIG (reference sequence). This CDR3 is CAWSPPPAGYGYTF. In DNA, the CDR3 is TGTGCCTGGAGCCCGCCTCCCGCGGGCTATGGCTACACCTTC.

The rearrangement links TRBV7-9 to TRBJ2-1; TRBD2 agrees at 13 bases. This CDR3 is built from 16 residues. Germline-derived CDR1 and CDR2 are SEHNR and FQNEAQ (reference sequence). V dropped 5 bases and J dropped 6; count of bases not matched to a gene: 7. The CDR3 bases are TGTGCCAGCAGCCCCCGGGGACTAGCGGGAATCAATGAGCAGTTCTTC. Translated: CASSPRGLAGINEQFF. Full variable domain (missing parts from reference TRBV7-9 and TRBJ2-1): DTGVSQNPRHKITKRGQNVTFRCDPISEHNRLYWYRQTLGQGPEFLTYFQNEAQLEKSRLLSDRFSAERPKGSFSTLEIQRTEQGDSAMYLCASSPRGLAGINEQFFGPGTRLTVL.

This clone has just one count. V is TRBV2 and J is TRBJ2-7, with 14 bases identical to TRBD2. The CDR3 length is 15 residues. V was clipped by 7 bases and J by 3 bases; unmatched bases: 5. Germline-derived CDR1 and CDR2 are SNHLY and FYNNEI. CDR3 loop: CASKGTSGRNYEQYF. Written as DNA, the CDR3 is TGTGCCAGCAAGGGGACTAGCGGGAGAAACTACGAGCAGTACTTC.